What follows is one T cell receptor beta chain and its context. Its target is not known. The data derive from a study of post-analysis software for immune sequencing data. V was shortened by 3 bases and J by 7 bases, with 9 bases between the two germline ends. Per the germline V gene, CDR1 is ENHRY and CDR2 is SYGVKD. CDR3 length: 12 amino acids. Study results and caveats: F measure grouped same-batch samples tightly together. A few TRBV segments occurring more often in patients than controls included TRBV5-6, TRBV5-1 and TRBV20-1. Diversity measured as normalized Chao1 was significantly lower in multiple sclerosis patients than in controls.

Each TCR beta cDNA library carried unique molecular identifiers. Using its own MiXCR run on the PCR reads, TCRdb lists one record per CDR3 protein. This table holds around 770,000 distinct CDR3 sequences, 40% to 55% found once. The receptor was isolated from a girl aged 10 to 17 with multiple sclerosis. This chain joins TRBV10-3 and TRBJ1-2; D ambiguous. The sample consisted of blood. The DNA of the CDR3 is TGTGCCATCAGTGACAGAGCGAGTGGCTACACCTTC. Translated: CAISDRASGYTF.